The sequence of this T cell receptor beta chain was determined in a study of shared clonotypes between healthy human individuals. Assay used: immunoSEQ multiplex PCR; TCRdb lists only in-frame clones, some missing. The sample holds 2 million to 2.5 million clones, approximately 93% seen once. Study observations and caveats: Shared clonotypes across all four donors exceeded non-shared ones in generation probability. Few donors restricted represented genetic and exposure-history diversity.

A word on this clone: Its antigen is undetermined.

The study separated CD4+ cells into CD45RA+ naive and CD45RA-negative memory subsets. This clonotype originated in a man aged 18 to 29 in good health. Some clones in this sample may be carry-over from other donors' samples. The source material was naive CD4+ T cells from PBMCs. Subset given: CD45RA+ positively selected.

CDR3 region: CASSSLAGAGELFF. CDR3 coding DNA: TGCGCCAGCAGCTCGCTAGCGGGAGCCGGGGAGCTGTTTTTT. The genes are TRBV5-1 and TRBJ2-2; 10 nucleotides align to TRBD2. CDR3 length equals 14 residues. V lost 3 bases, J lost 6 bases, and 2 bases stayed unmatched. In germline, CDR1 is SGHRS, CDR2 YFSETQ.